A selection of T cell receptor beta chains follows, all from one sample in a study of T cell changes during pregnancy in multiple sclerosis. TCRdb's table, derived via immunoSEQ multiplex PCR, lists solely in-frame clones and lacks some. Among about 80,000 clones, about 93% were seen once, and the ten largest hold 2.5% to 3%. The specimen comprised peripheral blood, sampled after pregnancy. All receptors derive from a female donor in good health, enrolled as a control in a pregnancy study. The CDR3 runs from the conserved cysteine through the conserved F or W. D genes are given only for firm matches. Only some rows state a clone size, as once, few, many or a class for expanded clones.

j_call d_call v_call clone_size cdr3_aa cdr3_nt
TRBJ2-3 TRBD1 TRBV7-9 . CASSLGWDSSTDTQYF TGTGCCAGCAGCTTAGGGTGGGACAGCAGCACAGATACGCAGTATTTT
TRBJ1-1 . TRBV10-3 few CAIRQDLNTEAFF TGTGCCATCAGACAGGATTTGAACACTGAAGCTTTCTTT
TRBJ2-1 TRBD2 TRBV27 . CASSLWSSGANEQFF TGTGCCAGCAGTTTATGGTCTAGCGGTGCCAATGAGCAGTTCTTC
TRBJ1-6 . TRBV6-5 few CASNHREESPLHF TGTGCCAGCAACCACAGGGAAGAGTCACCCCTCCACTTT
TRBJ2-7 TRBD1 TRBV27 . CASGRDRVNEQYF TGTGCCAGCGGCCGGGACAGGGTTAACGAGCAGTACTTC
TRBJ2-7 TRBD2 TRBV30 . CAGLTSGSYEQYF TGTGCCGGACTGACTAGCGGCTCCTACGAGCAGTACTTC
TRBJ1-6 TRBD1 TRBV2 . CARPGQGRSYNSPLHF TGTGCCAGACCGGGACAGGGACGCTCCTATAATTCACCCCTCCACTTT
TRBJ2-7 TRBD1 TRBV6-1 . CASSEGTGGYYEQYF TGTGCCAGCAGTGAGGGGACAGGGGGCTACTACGAGCAGTACTTC
TRBJ2-1 . TRBV6-5 . CASRPGQATGEQFF TGTGCCAGCAGACCGGGACAAGCGACCGGCGAGCAGTTCTTC
TRBJ2-2 TRBD1 TRBV16 . CASNRGQGFRNTGELFF TGTGCCAGCAACCGAGGACAGGGGTTTAGGAACACCGGGGAGCTGTTTTTT
TRBJ2-7 . TRBV15 . CATSRGSSPGDEQYF TGTGCCACCAGCAGAGGGTCTTCTCCAGGGGACGAGCAGTACTTC
TRBJ1-3 TRBD1 TRBV28 . CASSLPTGAGNTIYF TGTGCCAGCAGTCTACCGACAGGGGCGGGAAACACCATATATTTT
TRBJ2-2 TRBD1 TRBV29-1 once CSVRIQGAGELFF TGCAGCGTTCGGATTCAGGGGGCCGGGGAGCTGTTTTTT
TRBJ1-1 . TRBV9 . CASSNQGSAEAFF TGTGCCAGCAGCAACCAGGGGTCGGCTGAAGCTTTCTTT
TRBJ2-5 TRBD2 TRBV6-1 . CASSDRARGGQETQYF TGTGCCAGCAGTGACCGGGCGCGGGGGGGCCAAGAGACCCAGTACTTC
TRBJ1-1 TRBD1 TRBV10-2 . CASREGRQGGTEAFF TGCGCCAGCAGAGAGGGGAGACAGGGGGGAACTGAAGCTTTCTTT
TRBJ1-2 TRBD1 TRBV6-5 . CASRPGQGGYGYTF TGTGCCAGCAGACCGGGACAGGGGGGTTATGGCTACACCTTC
TRBJ1-1 TRBD1 TRBV7-8 once CASSLAGGAGAFF TGTGCCAGCAGCTTGGCAGGGGGCGCCGGAGCTTTCTTT
TRBJ1-1 TRBD1 TRBV6-4 . CASRKRTGDNTEAFF TGTGCCAGCAGGAAAAGGACAGGGGACAACACTGAAGCTTTCTTT
TRBJ2-1 . TRBV19 . CASSRPSSGAGEQFF TGTGCCAGTAGTAGACCCTCCTCGGGCGCGGGGGAGCAGTTCTTC
TRBJ2-7 TRBD2 TRBV9 . CASSVGATSGGSMYEQYF TGTGCCAGCAGCGTAGGTGCGACTAGCGGGGGTAGTATGTACGAGCAGTACTTC
TRBJ2-5 . TRBV5-1 once CASSVGQGPQYQETQYF TGCGCCAGCAGCGTCGGTCAGGGGCCTCAGTACCAAGAGACCCAGTACTTC
TRBJ2-5 TRBD1 TRBV11-3 . CASSLGGGRGETQYF TGTGCCAGCAGCTTAGGAGGGGGCCGAGGGGAGACCCAGTACTTC
TRBJ1-2 . TRBV6-1 . CASSERSRDSGGYTF TGTGCCAGTAGTGAAAGGTCTAGAGATTCGGGTGGCTACACCTTC
TRBJ1-4 . TRBV28 . CATSVLSRRMNEKLFF TGTGCCACCTCAGTCCTATCGAGGAGGATGAATGAAAAACTGTTTTTT
TRBJ1-4 . TRBV5-1 . CASSLGQGSEKLFF TGCGCCAGCAGCTTGGGTCAGGGATCTGAAAAACTGTTTTTT
TRBJ1-5 . TRBV6-6 . CASSYSNLEGPQHF TGTGCCAGCAGTTACTCGAATCTTGAGGGGCCCCAGCATTTT
TRBJ2-2 TRBD2 TRBV6-6 . CASSWGGATGELFF TGTGCCAGCAGTTGGGGAGGGGCGACGGGGGAGCTGTTTTTT
TRBJ2-1 TRBD2 TRBV9 once CASSVALLAGWGVDNEQFF TGTGCCAGCAGCGTAGCTCTCCTAGCGGGCTGGGGTGTCGACAATGAGCAGTTCTTC
TRBJ2-5 TRBD2 TRBV7-2 . CASSSRLAGETQYF TGTGCCAGCAGCTCCAGACTAGCGGGGGAGACCCAGTACTTC
TRBJ2-7 TRBD1 TRBV7-9 few CASSLPPGQGRDEQYF TGTGCCAGCAGCTTACCTCCGGGACAGGGAAGGGACGAGCAGTACTTC
TRBJ2-2 . TRBV5-3 . CARSGGLLTNTGELFF TGTGCCAGAAGCGGCGGACTCCTAACGAACACCGGGGAGCTGTTTTTT
TRBJ2-5 TRBD1 TRBV7-9 . CASNDPGQGGEETQYF TGTGCCAGCAATGATCCCGGACAGGGGGGGGAAGAGACCCAGTACTTC
TRBJ2-3 TRBD2 TRBV5-4 . CASSLEITSVDTQYF TGTGCCAGCAGCTTGGAGATTACTAGCGTCGATACGCAGTATTTT
TRBJ1-4 TRBD1 TRBV6-4 . CASSDRGSRGRKTNEKLFF TGTGCCAGCAGTGACAGGGGCTCGAGGGGGCGGAAAACTAATGAAAAACTGTTTTTT
TRBJ2-3 . TRBV2 . CASTYTDTQYF TGTGCCAGCACGTATACAGATACGCAGTATTTT
TRBJ2-3 TRBD2 TRBV9 . CASSVGPGLAGEGNTQYF TGTGCCAGCAGCGTTGGACCGGGACTAGCGGGAGAGGGGAATACGCAGTATTTT
TRBJ2-5 TRBD1 TRBV10-3 . CAITGTDGTQYF TGTGCCATCACCGGGACAGATGGGACCCAGTACTTC
TRBJ1-2 TRBD1 TRBV29-1 . CSGGGQGTGYTF TGCAGCGGGGGGGGACAGGGCACTGGCTACACCTTC
TRBJ1-3 . TRBV12-5 . CASGSPGNTIYF TGTGCTAGTGGTTCCCCGGGAAACACCATATATTTT
TRBJ2-3 . TRBV7-9 once CASSLQSRLEVRDTQYF TGTGCCAGCAGCTTGCAGAGTCGACTAGAAGTGAGAGATACGCAGTATTTT
TRBJ1-1 TRBD1 TRBV5-6 many CASSLGTGGYTEAFF TGTGCCAGCAGCTTGGGAACAGGGGGCTACACTGAAGCTTTCTTT
TRBJ2-5 . TRBV27 . CASSPLQGAETQYF TGTGCCAGCAGCCCCCTCCAGGGCGCAGAGACCCAGTACTTC
TRBJ2-7 TRBD2 TRBV4-2 . CASSQASGTSGYEQYF TGTGCCAGCAGCCAAGCCTCCGGGACTAGCGGTTACGAGCAGTACTTC
TRBJ2-3 TRBD2 TRBV15 . CATSTTSGSSTDTQYF TGTGCCACCAGCACAACTAGCGGGAGTTCCACAGATACGCAGTATTTT
TRBJ1-2 . TRBV5-4 . CASSYREGYGYTF TGTGCCAGCAGCTACAGGGAGGGCTATGGCTACACCTTC
TRBJ2-3 . TRBV7-3 . CASRLRGGGTDTQYF TGTGCCAGCCGCCTTAGGGGGGGAGGCACAGATACGCAGTATTTT
TRBJ2-3 . TRBV5-4 . CASSLPGTDTQYF TGTGCCAGCAGCTTGCCCGGCACAGATACGCAGTATTTT
TRBJ2-7 TRBD2 TRBV9 few CASSVGASGLYEQYF TGTGCCAGCAGCGTAGGGGCTAGCGGATTGTACGAGCAGTACTTC
TRBJ1-1 . TRBV18 . CASSPRGFTEAFF TGTGCCAGCTCACCCCGGGGGTTCACTGAAGCTTTCTTT
TRBJ1-4 TRBD1 TRBV30 once CAWGTGEKLFF TGTGCCTGGGGGACAGGCGAAAAACTGTTTTTT
TRBJ2-2 TRBD1 TRBV18 . CASSPPGGSSAGELFF TGTGCCAGCTCACCTCCAGGGGGCTCCTCAGCCGGGGAGCTGTTTTTT
TRBJ1-1 . TRBV30 few CAWSVEGEAFF TGTGCCTGGAGTGTGGAGGGTGAAGCTTTCTTT
TRBJ2-7 TRBD2 TRBV7-2 . CASSLAQGLALEQYF TGTGCCAGCAGCTTAGCACAAGGACTAGCCCTCGAGCAGTACTTC
TRBJ2-1 . TRBV30 . CDIITGSESSYNEQFF TGCGACATTATTACAGGGTCCGAGAGCTCCTACAATGAGCAGTTCTTC
TRBJ1-4 . TRBV15 . CATSRDHGTTNEKLFF TGTGCCACCAGCAGAGACCACGGGACAACTAATGAAAAACTGTTTTTT
TRBJ2-3 . TRBV6-6 . CASNTGAGLTDTQYF TGTGCCAGCAATACAGGAGCAGGGTTGACAGATACGCAGTATTTT